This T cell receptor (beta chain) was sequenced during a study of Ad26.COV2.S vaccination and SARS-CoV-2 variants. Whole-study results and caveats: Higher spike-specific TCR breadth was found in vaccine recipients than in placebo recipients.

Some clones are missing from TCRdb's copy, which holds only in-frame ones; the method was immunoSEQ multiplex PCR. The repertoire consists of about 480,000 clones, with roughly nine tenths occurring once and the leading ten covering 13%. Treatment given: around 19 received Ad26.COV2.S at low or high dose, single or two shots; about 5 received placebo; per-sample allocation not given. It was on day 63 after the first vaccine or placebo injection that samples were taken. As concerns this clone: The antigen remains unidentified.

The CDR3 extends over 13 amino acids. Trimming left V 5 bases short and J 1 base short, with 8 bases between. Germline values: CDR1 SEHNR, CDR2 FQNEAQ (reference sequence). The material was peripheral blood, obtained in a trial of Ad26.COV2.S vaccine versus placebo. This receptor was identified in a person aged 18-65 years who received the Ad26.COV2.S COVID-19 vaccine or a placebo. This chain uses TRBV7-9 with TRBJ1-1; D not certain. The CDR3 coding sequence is TGTGCCAGCAGCCCGCCACAGAACACTGAAGCTTTCTTT. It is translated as CASSPPQNTEAFF.